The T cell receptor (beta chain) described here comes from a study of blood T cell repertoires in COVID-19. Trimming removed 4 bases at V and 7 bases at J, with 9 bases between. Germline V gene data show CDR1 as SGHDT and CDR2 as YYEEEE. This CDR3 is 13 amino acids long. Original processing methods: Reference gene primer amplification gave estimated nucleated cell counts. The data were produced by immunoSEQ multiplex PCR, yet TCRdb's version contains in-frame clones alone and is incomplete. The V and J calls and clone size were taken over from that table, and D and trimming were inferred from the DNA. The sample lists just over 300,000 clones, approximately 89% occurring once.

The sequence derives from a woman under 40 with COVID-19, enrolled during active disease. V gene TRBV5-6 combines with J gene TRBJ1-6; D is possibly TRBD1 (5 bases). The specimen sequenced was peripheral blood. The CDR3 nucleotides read TGTGCCAGCAGCCTTGACAGAAATTCACCCCTCCACTTT. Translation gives CASSLDRNSPLHF. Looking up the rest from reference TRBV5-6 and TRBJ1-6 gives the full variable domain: DAGVTQSPTHLIKTRGQQVTLRCSPKSGHDTVSWYQQALGQGPQFIFQYYEEEERQRGNFPDRFSGHQFPNYSSELNVNALLLGDSALYLCASSLDRNSPLHFGNGTRLTVT.